This T cell receptor beta chain emerged from a study of shared clonotypes between healthy human individuals. Study-level results: Few donors limited the genetic and exposure-history diversity represented.

Germline V gene data show CDR1 as MNHEY and CDR2 as SVGAGI. This CDR3 is 15 amino acids long. The trim removed 4 bases at V and 4 bases at J, leaving 9 bases unmatched. Of note for this clone: Its cognate antigen is unknown.

Roughly 82 million PBMCs served as the genomic DNA source for unsorted samples. Researchers sequenced unsorted PBMC DNA using ten immunoSEQ deep assay plates. Repertoires were generated with immunoSEQ multiplex PCR, while TCRdb's copy carries only in-frame clones and drops some. Of about 460,000 clones in the sample, approximately 80% were seen once. This chain links TRBV6-5 with TRBJ1-1; the match to TRBD1 covers 7 bases. The receptor's source is a woman between 40 and 50 years old in good health. Some clones in this sample may be carry-over from other donors' samples. Material for sequencing was PBMCs. Written as DNA, the CDR3 is TGTGCCAGCAGTTCGAGAGGGGGCGCGAGCACTGAAGCTTTCTTT. This sequence encodes CASSSRGGASTEAFF.